Below, 17 T cell receptor beta chains from the same sample are listed, as sequenced in a study of human T cells and chemical hapten exposure (dated by TCRdb to 2020 to 2022). The time point label, as the study defines it: patch test 3, about 24 weeks after DPC sensitization. The treatment or condition label of this sample denotes: therapeutic diphenylcyclopropenone sensitization with weekly scalp DPC. Total RNA was extracted from unfractionated whole blood that had been collected in Tempus Blood RNA tubes. Libraries were built with RACE. The instrument was a NextSeq 500. The public reads were reprocessed in TCRdb via fastp at Q25 and MiXCR, keeping in-frame beta chains. All rows with the same CDR3 protein become a single entry with the most common DNA and genes. The sample data list almost 40,000 distinct CDR3 sequences, and more than 9% of these were observed just once. The top ten clonotypes cover about 27% of the sample.

Sequencing used whole blood, obtained in connection with sensitization to the hapten diphenylcyclopropenone (DPC). The receptors here all came from a man over 45 with alopecia areata. Some clones in this sample may be carry-over from other donors' samples.

This clonotype showed up many times. The rearrangement links TRBV7-2 to TRBJ2-1; the D is unclear. V lost 3 bases to trimming and J lost 7 bases, with 7 bases between them. The CDR3 covers 12 residues. CDR1 SGHTA and CDR2 FQGNSA come from the germline V gene. The DNA of the CDR3 is TGTGCCAGCAGCTTGTCCGGGAATGAGCAGTTCTTC. It specifies CASSLSGNEQFF.

This clonotype has ten or more counts. This chain connects TRBV6-4 to TRBJ2-3; D is unresolved. Germline V gene sequence: CDR1 MRHNA, CDR2 SNTAGT. The CDR3 has 12 amino acids. With 1 base removed from V and 5 bases from J, the gap between germline ends came to 4 bases. The CDR3 nucleotides are TGTGCCAGCAGTGACTTTGGAGATACGCAGTATTTT. It translates to CASSDFGDTQYF.

The chain is built from TRBV3-1 and TRBJ1-6; D call uncertain. The CDR3 consists of 13 residues. CDR1 and CDR2 (germline): LGHDT, YNNKEL (reference sequence). V shed 1 base and J shed 7 bases, with 5 bases lying between them. CDR3 sequence reads: CASSQGRNSPLHF. The CDR3, as DNA: TGTGCCAGCAGCCAAGGACGGAATTCACCCCTCCACTTT. Full variable domain (rest looked up from reference TRBV3-1 and TRBJ1-6): DTAVSQTPKYLVTQMGNDKSIKCEQNLGHDTMYWYKQDSKKFLKIMFSYNNKELIINETVPNRFSPKSPDKAHLNLHINSLELGDSAVYFCASSQGRNSPLHFGNGTRLTVT.

This clonotype was observed at least ten times. The V call is TRBV20-1, the J call TRBJ1-5; 11 nucleotides agree with TRBD1. V was clipped by 7 bases and J by 4 bases; unmatched bases: 3. The CDR3 has 13 residues. CDR1 is DFQATT and CDR2 is SNEGSKA in the germline V gene (reference sequence). The CDR3 region is CSGTGGANQPQHF. Here the CDR3 DNA reads TGCAGTGGGACAGGGGGCGCGAATCAGCCCCAGCATTTT.

This clonotype was counted a few times. The rearrangement uses TRBV28 and TRBJ2-1; D might be TRBD2 (6 bases). The V gene's germline CDR1 is MDHEN and CDR2 SYDVKM. Trimming removed 5 bases at V and 4 bases at J, with 15 bases between. This CDR3 has 15 residues. CDR3 loop: CASSPPLGGYNEQFF. CDR3 nucleotides: TGTGCCAGCAGTCCCCCCTTGGGAGGATACAATGAGCAGTTCTTC.

This chain connects TRBV7-6 to TRBJ2-1; TRBD2 matches at 14 bases. The length of the CDR3 is 16 residues. The germline V gene has CDR1 SGHVS and CDR2 FNYEAQ. With 4 bases clipped from V and 6 bases from J, the junction kept 5 bases outside the gene matches. The CDR3: CASSSSGTSGSNEQFF. The CDR3 DNA follows: TGTGCCAGCAGCTCCTCAGGGACTAGCGGGAGCAATGAGCAGTTCTTC.

This clonotype came up many times. The rearrangement uses TRBV24-1 and TRBJ1-5; D is possibly TRBD1 (6 bases). This CDR3 comprises 14 residues. Trimming took off 9 bases at V and 3 bases at J, with 14 bases between the two ends. CDR1 KGHDR and CDR2 SFDVKD come from the germline V gene. The CDR3: CATHTGRYNQPQHF. The CDR3 coding sequence is TGTGCCACCCACACAGGGCGTTACAATCAGCCCCAGCATTTT.

This clonotype was picked up a small number of times. This rearrangement joins TRBV7-9 to TRBJ1-4; 8 bases are shared with TRBD1. The CDR3 is made up of 13 amino acids. Germline V CDR1 and CDR2: SEHNR, FQNEAQ (reference sequence). Trimming took 8 bases from V and 5 from J; bases not matched to a gene: 4. The CDR3 spells CASRGTGNEKLFF. CDR3 bases: TGTGCCAGCCGCGGGACAGGAAATGAAAAACTGTTTTTT. The whole variable domain, filled in from reference TRBV7-9 and TRBJ1-4, reads DTGVSQNPRHKITKRGQNVTFRCDPISEHNRLYWYRQTLGQGPEFLTYFQNEAQLEKSRLLSDRFSAERPKGSFSTLEIQRTEQGDSAMYLCASRGTGNEKLFFGSGTQLSVL.

This clonotype was observed a few times. J is TRBJ1-2 and V is TRBV12-3 or TRBV12-4; D gene unclear. The CDR3 contains 13 residues. Trimming removed 5 bases from V and 2 bases from J, with 9 bases in between. This chain's CDR3 is CASSEGGNYGYTF. The CDR3 coding sequence is TGTGCCAGCAGTGAGGGCGGAAACTATGGCTACACCTTC.

This clonotype has a handful of counts. The CDR3 sequence is CASSLGFHRPPYEQYF. CDR3 in DNA: TGCGCCAGCAGCTTGGGGTTTCACAGGCCCCCCTACGAGCAGTACTTC. The chain uses TRBV5-1 and TRBJ2-7; TRBD1 might be the D (5 bases). The germline V and J ends were trimmed by 0 bases and 2 bases, with 15 bases remaining between them. CDR3 size: 16 residues. Germline assignment: CDR1 SGHRS and CDR2 YFSETQ.

This clonotype has at least ten counts. The chain links TRBV6-5 to TRBJ2-1; 9 positions agree with TRBD1. CDR3 length equals 20 residues. Germline V CDR1 and CDR2: MNHEY, SVGAGI. After removal of 7 bases from V and 1 base from J, the junction contained 20 bases not matched to a gene. The CDR3 loop is CASTNDGTGHRDGSYNEQFF. CDR3 in DNA: TGTGCCAGCACTAACGACGGGACAGGGCATCGGGATGGTTCCTACAATGAGCAGTTCTTC.

This clonotype was picked up a small number of times. This rearrangement joins TRBV24-1 to TRBJ2-5; 14 bases align to TRBD2. Germline lookup yields CDR1 KGHDR and CDR2 SFDVKD. The V and J ends lost 4 bases and 7 bases, in that order; junction bases with no gene match: 7. The CDR3 loop spans 16 amino acids. In nucleotides, the CDR3 is TGTGCCACCAGTGACGAGGGGACTAGCGGGAGTTGGACCCAGTACTTC. This codes for CATSDEGTSGSWTQYF.

This chain uses TRBV6-5 with TRBJ2-3; D not certain. The CDR3 sequence is 13 residues long. Germline V lookup: CDR1 MNHEY, CDR2 SVGAGI. Trimming cost V 5 bases and J 8 bases, with 14 bases left between them. The CDR3 is CASSDPSVGTQYF. CDR3 sequence (DNA): TGTGCCAGCAGTGACCCTAGTGTCGGTACGCAGTATTTT.

A few counts support this clonotype. This rearrangement joins TRBV12-3 or TRBV12-4 to TRBJ1-3; D unresolved. V shed 3 bases and J shed 0 bases, with 9 bases lying between them. The CDR3 extends over 15 amino acids. The CDR3 coding sequence is TGTGCCAGCAGTTTTAGGCGGTTCTCTGGAAACACCATATATTTT. It specifies CASSFRRFSGNTIYF.

This clonotype was recorded at least ten times. This sequence joins TRBV14 and TRBJ2-1; 8 bases map to TRBD1. Germline lookup yields CDR1 SGHDN and CDR2 FVKESK. The CDR3 length is 15 residues. The V gene end was trimmed by 4 bases and the J gene end by 5 bases; junction bases not matched to a gene: 7. CDR3 nucleotides: TGTGCCAGCAGCCTCCGACAGGGGATGAACAATGAGCAGTTCTTC. Translation gives CASSLRQGMNNEQFF.

This chain links TRBV28 with TRBJ2-7; D is ambiguous. The length of the CDR3 is 14 residues. V lost 5 bases and J lost 2, with 13 bases in between. The germline V gene has CDR1 MDHEN and CDR2 SYDVKM. CDR3 sequence: CASSLNQRPYEQYF. CDR3 nucleotides: TGTGCCAGCAGTCTTAACCAGCGCCCCTACGAGCAGTACTTC. Variable domain in full (rest from reference TRBV28 and TRBJ2-7): DVKVTQSSRYLVKRTGEKVFLECVQDMDHENMFWYRQDPGLGLRLIYFSYDVKMKEKGDIPEGYSVSREKKERFSLILESASTNQTSMYLCASSLNQRPYEQYFGPGTRLTVT.

This clonotype was observed at least ten times. The DNA for the CDR3 is TGTGCCAGCAAATACCGGGTCTCTAGCACAGATACGCAGTATTTT. Its protein is CASKYRVSSTDTQYF. This chain joins TRBV28 and TRBJ2-3; D is uncertain. V lost 7 bases, J lost 0 bases, and 14 bases lay in between. The CDR3 sequence is 15 residues long. From germline, CDR1 is MDHEN and CDR2 SYDVKM.